This TCR beta chain was obtained from a study of OX40 agonist ivuxolimab in advanced cancers. Study-level results: Among the lowest peripheral clonal expansion occurred in 0.1-3.0 mg/kg partial responders.

This clone has only one observation. Its antigen is unidentified. Sequencing used immunoSEQ multiplex PCR; TCRdb keeps in-frame clones, though not all of them. The sample holds tens of thousands of clones; 80% to 90% are singletons and the top ten take about 7.7%. From germline, CDR1 is GTSNPN and CDR2 SVGIG (reference sequence). The CDR3 is made up of 13 amino acids. Trimming took off 3 bases at V and 1 base at J, with 9 bases between the two ends. Baseline was the first blood sampling point, followed by cycle 4 day 1 and cycle 7 day 1. Sequences were derived from CD4+ or CD8+ T cells sorted from blood, sampled in a trial of the OX40 agonist ivuxolimab. This chain links TRBV30 with TRBJ1-1, with no clear D. This TCR derives from an adult with an advanced solid tumor such as melanoma, head and neck, liver or kidney cancer. The CDR3 region has the DNA TGTGCCTGGAGGGGTGAGGGGAACACTGAAGCTTTCTTT. Its translation: CAWRGEGNTEAFF.